The next 17 T cell receptor beta chains were all read from a single sample in a study of T cell repertoires in cytomegalovirus infection. TCRdb reanalysed the reads using MiXCR and keeps one entry per CDR3 protein. This table holds around 740,000 distinct CDR3 sequences, 35% found once. The sequenced sample was PBMCs. The receptor source for this set is a human donor in good health (CMV status not recorded). Some clones in this sample may be carry-over from other donors' samples.

There are a few counts of this clonotype. This rearrangement joins TRBV7-9 to TRBJ2-2; D is unclear. V lost 3 bases and J 1 base, leaving 18 bases between the germline ends. The CDR3 has 18 amino acids. Germline CDR1 reads SEHNR; CDR2 reads FQNEAQ (reference sequence). The CDR3 DNA follows: TGTGCCAGCAGCTTCTTACAATCCCACGTCGGGAACACCGGGGAGCTGTTTTTT. It is translated as CASSFLQSHVGNTGELFF.

The chain recombines TRBV7-6 with TRBJ2-2; 9 bases match TRBD1. Trimming cost V 2 bases and J 3 bases; bases outside gene matches: 7. CDR1 is SGHVS, CDR2 FNYEAQ, per germline. CDR3 length equals 17 residues. Here the CDR3 DNA reads TGTGCCAGCAGCTTACTACACGGGACAGGGTACACCGGGGAGCTGTTTTTT. This codes for CASSLLHGTGYTGELFF.

The genes are TRBV19 and TRBJ1-2; D gene ambiguous. CDR3 length equals 12 residues. The V end was cut by 3 bases, the J end by 5 bases, with 7 bases between. Germline CDR1 and CDR2: LNHDA and SQIVND (reference sequence). The CDR3 DNA sequence: TGTGCCAGTAGTATCGAGTTTTATGGCTACACCTTC. Amino acids: CASSIEFYGYTF. Complete variable domain (other parts from reference TRBV19 and TRBJ1-2): DGGITQSPKYLFRKEGQNVTLSCEQNLNHDAMYWYRQDPGQGLRLIYYSQIVNDFQKGDIAEGYSVSREKKESFPLTVTSAQKNPTAFYLCASSIEFYGYTFGSGTRLTVV.

The gene calls are TRBV5-1 and TRBJ2-7, with D perhaps matching TRBD1 (6 bases). V was trimmed by 0 bases and J by 7 bases, leaving 11 bases between them. Germline-derived CDR1 and CDR2 are SGHRS and YFSETQ. CDR3 length: 13 amino acids. The CDR3 is CASSLGGQREQYF. The DNA for the CDR3 is TGCGCCAGCAGCTTGGGGGGACAAAGGGAGCAGTACTTC.

This clonotype has a count of ten or more. The chain recombines TRBV7-8 with TRBJ2-3; 14 nucleotides line up with TRBD2. V dropped 4 bases and J dropped 3; count of bases not matched to a gene: 3. The germline gives CDR1 SGHVS, CDR2 FQNEAQ. The CDR3 consists of 16 residues. DNA of the CDR3: TGTGCCAGCAGCTGGAGACTAGCGGGGGGGACAGATACGCAGTATTTT. The encoded protein is CASSWRLAGGTDTQYF.

This clonotype has a handful of counts. The chain uses TRBV7-2 and TRBJ1-1, with 9 bases lining up with TRBD1. The CDR3 is 15 residues long. Germline values: CDR1 SGHTA, CDR2 FQGNSA. The V and J ends lost 3 bases and 0 bases, in that order; junction bases with no gene match: 2. Here the CDR3 DNA reads TGTGCCAGCAGCTTGAGGACAGGGGTGAACACTGAAGCTTTCTTT. Translation gives CASSLRTGVNTEAFF.

The chain is built from TRBV19 and TRBJ2-1; D is perhaps TRBD2 (6 bases). Germline V gives CDR1 LNHDA, CDR2 SQIVND (reference sequence). CDR3 length: 16 amino acids. V lost 4 bases and J 2 bases, leaving 15 bases between the germline ends. The CDR3 loop reads CASSTVGRRTYNEQFF. The CDR3 region has the DNA TGTGCCAGTAGTACGGTCGGGAGAAGGACCTACAATGAGCAGTTCTTC. Combining the CDR3 with reference TRBV19 and TRBJ2-1 gives the whole variable domain DGGITQSPKYLFRKEGQNVTLSCEQNLNHDAMYWYRQDPGQGLRLIYYSQIVNDFQKGDIAEGYSVSREKKESFPLTVTSAQKNPTAFYLCASSTVGRRTYNEQFFGPGTRLTVL.

The gene calls are TRBV6-2 or TRBV6-3 and TRBJ2-5, with D tentatively TRBD1 (5 bases). The CDR3 totals 13 residues. Trimming cost V 9 bases and J 2 bases, with 13 bases left between them. Germline V gene sequence: CDR1 MNHEY, CDR2 SVGEGT. The CDR3 loop is CASGRAKQETQYF. CDR3 sequence (DNA): TGTGCCAGTGGCAGGGCGAAACAAGAGACCCAGTACTTC.

The genes are TRBV5-5 and TRBJ2-1; no reliable D call. The length of the CDR3 is 14 residues. Germline V lookup: CDR1 SGHKS, CDR2 YYEKEE (reference sequence). The V end was cut by 0 bases, the J end by 4 bases, with 8 bases between. CDR3 region: CASSLDVQYNEQFF. CDR3 bases: TGTGCCAGCAGCTTGGATGTCCAGTACAATGAGCAGTTCTTC.

This chain connects TRBV6-2 or TRBV6-3 to TRBJ1-5; D gene uncertain. CDR3 length equals 15 residues. V dropped 8 bases and J dropped 4 bases, with 18 bases sitting between them. CDR1 and CDR2 (germline): MNHEY, SVGEGT. CDR3 nucleotides: TGTGCCAGCGGAGTTACATCCGGGAGGAATCAGCCCCAGCATTTT. It specifies CASGVTSGRNQPQHF.

This clonotype was seen more than once but under ten times. The chain combines TRBV28 with TRBJ2-7; 12 bases map to TRBD1. After removal of 8 bases from V and 7 bases from J, the junction contained 12 bases not matched to a gene. This CDR3 spans 15 amino acids. Germline V gene lookup returns CDR1 MDHEN and CDR2 SYDVKM. This CDR3 is CASGDPGQGAREQYF. CDR3 nucleotides: TGTGCCAGCGGAGACCCGGGACAGGGGGCGAGGGAGCAGTACTTC.

This clonotype has a count of ten or more. The chain joins TRBV12-3 or TRBV12-4 to TRBJ2-5, with D maybe TRBD1 (6 bases). Trimming removed 3 bases from V and 5 bases from J, with 19 bases in between. The CDR3 sequence is 16 residues long. The CDR3 DNA reads TGTGCCAGCAGTTTCCGTACTCCAGGGGATCGGGAGACCCAGTACTTC. Amino acid sequence: CASSFRTPGDRETQYF.

With regard to this clonotype: An end of the junction does not agree with germline; a read error may underlie this. The chain carries TRBV5-3 and TRBJ2-3; 11 bases agree with TRBD2. TRBV5-3 is given ORF status, its function remaining uncertain. The CDR3 covers 17 residues. The CDR3 region is CASSFYLAGGGTDTQYF. CDR3 bases: TGTGCCAGCAGCTTTTACTTAGCGGGAGGGGGCACAGATACGCAGTATTTT.

This chain links TRBV11-2 with TRBJ2-3; 9 positions agree with TRBD1. Unmatched junction bases numbered 10, after V lost 4 bases and J lost 2 bases. The CDR3 contains 17 residues. Germline V lookup: CDR1 SGHAT, CDR2 FQNNGV. The CDR3: CASSSDYRGRLTDTQYF. CDR3 nucleotides: TGTGCCAGCAGCTCGGACTACAGGGGGCGCCTCACAGATACGCAGTATTTT. The full variable domain, with the rest looked up from reference TRBV11-2 and TRBJ2-3, is EAGVAQSPRYKIIEKRQSVAFWCNPISGHATLYWYQQILGQGPKLLIQFQNNGVVDDSQLPKDRFSAERLKGVDSTLKIQPAKLEDSAVYLCASSSDYRGRLTDTQYFGPGTRLTVL.

This chain uses TRBV28 with TRBJ2-3; 7 nucleotides match TRBD1. V was clipped by 6 bases and J by 3 bases; unmatched bases: 6. Germline assignment: CDR1 MDHEN and CDR2 SYDVKM. The CDR3 has 14 amino acids. The CDR3 DNA reads as TGTGCCAGCAGCACGACAGGGAGAACAGATACGCAGTATTTT. It translates to CASSTTGRTDTQYF.

The chain joins TRBV7-6 to TRBJ2-3, with D hard to call. Germline V gives CDR1 SGHVS, CDR2 FNYEAQ. Trimming removed 2 bases from V and 2 bases from J, with 11 bases in between. The CDR3 spans 15 residues. CDR3 loop: CASSLLWGSTDTQYF. The CDR3 DNA is TGTGCCAGCAGCTTACTTTGGGGTTCCACAGATACGCAGTATTTT.

The chain combines TRBV19 with TRBJ2-3, with a tentative D call TRBD2 (6 bases). The CDR3 extends over 16 amino acids. V shed 5 bases and J shed 5 bases, with 20 bases lying between them. The germline V gene has CDR1 LNHDA and CDR2 SQIVND (reference sequence). CDR3 in DNA: TGTGCCAGTAGTTTCGGACTACCTAAACGTGGAGATACGCAGTATTTT. This encodes CASSFGLPKRGDTQYF.